This T cell receptor beta chain was identified in a study of blood T cell repertoires in COVID-19. Per the authors' pipeline: Reference gene primer amplification gave estimated nucleated cell counts. Assay: immunoSEQ multiplex PCR; the TCRdb copy retains only in-frame clones and omits some. V, J and clone size derive from that table, while D and trimming were established from the DNA sequence. The sample lists about 320,000 clones, 90% seen once, with approximately 4.1% in the top ten. The CDR3 contains 15 residues. V lost 0 bases to trimming and J lost 2 bases; unmatched junction nucleotides: 3. Germline-derived CDR1 and CDR2 are MNHEY and SMNVEV (reference sequence). Participants were aged roughly 18 to 100 years from 20 to 30 US areas. Cohort placement rested on clinical history that participants reported themselves. Up to 2 weeks before entering the study, exposed participants had met a COVID-19 case.

The sequencing input was PBMCs or T cells enriched from blood (not recorded which). This sequence originates from a woman aged 30 to 39 who had been exposed to COVID-19. The chain joins TRBV27 to TRBJ2-7; 8 bases are a match to TRBD2. CDR3 protein: CASSLSQRGPYEQYF. Here the CDR3 DNA reads TGTGCCAGCAGTTTATCCCAGCGGGGGCCCTACGAGCAGTACTTC.